These 25 T cell receptor beta chains were sequenced from one sample in a study of blood T cell repertoires in COVID-19. Repertoires were generated with immunoSEQ multiplex PCR, while TCRdb's copy carries only in-frame clones and drops some. The table has 110,000 or so clones, 80% to 90% seen once. The sequencing input was peripheral blood. Receptors originate from a man in his 70s who had recovered from COVID-19.

The chain is built from TRBV10-3 and TRBJ2-3; 8 bases line up with TRBD2. Germline V gene sequence: CDR1 ENHRY, CDR2 SYGVKD. The CDR3 contains 13 residues. J lost 2 bases, V lost 10 bases, and 5 bases had no gene match. The CDR3 DNA reads as TGTGCCACGACTAGCGATCCCACAGATACGCAGTATTTT. It translates to CATTSDPTDTQYF.

This chain uses TRBV24-1 with TRBJ2-2; D possibly corresponds to TRBD1 (5 bases). This CDR3 is 16 amino acids long. V was cut by 1 base and J by 2 bases, with 10 bases left in between. In germline, CDR1 is KGHDR, CDR2 SFDVKD. CDR3 in amino acids: CATSDFRRDNTGELFF. CDR3 coding DNA: TGTGCCACCAGTGATTTTCGCAGGGATAACACCGGGGAGCTGTTTTTT.

The CDR3 sequence is CASSSTGIGGELFF. The CDR3 DNA reads as TGTGCCAGCAGCTCGACAGGGATCGGCGGGGAGCTGTTTTTT. The chain links TRBV7-3 to TRBJ2-2, with 7 bases that match TRBD1. The V segment lost 4 bases and the J segment 7 bases; nucleotides outside the gene matches: 6. Germline values: CDR1 SGHTA, CDR2 FQGTGA. The CDR3 covers 14 residues.

The genes are TRBV30 and TRBJ1-3; D gene uncertain. Trimming stripped 2 bases from V and 0 bases from J, with 5 bases between. There are 13 residues in the CDR3. In germline, CDR1 is GTSNPN, CDR2 SVGIG (reference sequence). This CDR3 is CAWSTGSGNTIYF. The CDR3 DNA is TGTGCCTGGAGTACCGGCTCTGGAAACACCATATATTTT. The whole variable domain, remainder taken from reference TRBV30 and TRBJ1-3, is SQTIHQWPATLVQPVGSPLSLECTVEGTSNPNLYWYRQAAGRGLQLLFYSVGIGQISSEVPQNLSASRPQDRQFILSSKKLLLSDSGFYLCAWSTGSGNTIYFGEGSWLTVV.

The V and J genes are TRBV4-2 and TRBJ2-7; unclear D gene. Trimming took 4 bases from V and 2 from J, leaving 12 bases between them. The CDR3 sequence is 14 residues long. CDR1 is LGHNA, CDR2 YNFKEQ, per germline. This CDR3 is CASSPSPTPYEQYF. The CDR3 DNA is TGTGCCAGCAGCCCCTCACCAACACCCTACGAGCAGTACTTC.

The chain combines TRBV19 with TRBJ2-2; TRBD1 aligns across 8 bases. Trimming removed 1 base from V and 6 bases from J; junction bases left unmatched: 7. From germline, CDR1 is LNHDA and CDR2 SQIVND (reference sequence). This CDR3 has 16 residues. The DNA of the CDR3 is TGTGCCAGTAGTATAGTCCAGGGGGCGCCCCCCGGGGAGCTGTTTTTT. Its protein product is CASSIVQGAPPGELFF. The full variable domain, completed using reference TRBV19 and TRBJ2-2, is DGGITQSPKYLFRKEGQNVTLSCEQNLNHDAMYWYRQDPGQGLRLIYYSQIVNDFQKGDIAEGYSVSREKKESFPLTVTSAQKNPTAFYLCASSIVQGAPPGELFFGEGSRLTVL.

V is TRBV11-1 and J is TRBJ1-2; tentatively, D is TRBD1 (6 bases). In germline, CDR1 is SGHAT, CDR2 FQDESV (reference sequence). The CDR3 is 13 amino acids. The V and J ends lost 5 bases and 4 bases respectively, with 11 bases between them. The CDR3 protein is CASSRAGAYGYTF. The CDR3, as DNA: TGTGCCAGCAGCCGCGCGGGGGCCTATGGCTACACCTTC.

The J gene is TRBJ2-3, the V gene TRBV7-3, with D possibly matching TRBD1 (5 bases). In germline, CDR1 is SGHTA, CDR2 FQGTGA. The CDR3 consists of 15 residues. The ends were cut back, 3 bases at V and 3 bases at J, with 13 bases in the middle. The CDR3 region is CASSLSGPPTDTQYF. For the CDR3, the DNA is TGTGCCAGCAGCTTGTCAGGGCCCCCAACAGATACGCAGTATTTT.

The V and J genes are TRBV19 and TRBJ1-1, with D possibly TRBD1 on 6 matching bases. The CDR3 consists of 14 residues. Per the germline V gene, CDR1 is LNHDA and CDR2 is SQIVND (reference sequence). V dropped 8 bases and J dropped 4 bases, with 17 bases sitting between them. Here the CDR3 reads CASHGGAEATEAFF. Written as DNA, the CDR3 is TGTGCCAGTCACGGGGGGGCTGAGGCCACTGAAGCTTTCTTT. Full variable domain (remainder filled in from reference TRBV19 and TRBJ1-1): DGGITQSPKYLFRKEGQNVTLSCEQNLNHDAMYWYRQDPGQGLRLIYYSQIVNDFQKGDIAEGYSVSREKKESFPLTVTSAQKNPTAFYLCASHGGAEATEAFFGQGTRLTVV.

The V and J genes are TRBV9 and TRBJ1-1, with a tentative D call TRBD1 (6 bases). V lost 3 bases, J lost 7 bases, and 16 bases lay in between. The CDR3 spans 14 residues. From germline, CDR1 is SGDLS and CDR2 YYNGEE. The CDR3 bases are TGTGCCAGCAGCGACAAGGGACAAAAAGGTGAAGCTTTCTTT. As protein: CASSDKGQKGEAFF.

The chain recombines TRBV10-3 with TRBJ2-5, with a tentative D call TRBD1 (5 bases). Per the germline V gene, CDR1 is ENHRY and CDR2 is SYGVKD. Deletions cut 2 bases from V and 3 bases from J, with 13 bases between. CDR3 length: 15 residues. CDR3: CAISEPRTREETQYF. In nucleotides, the CDR3 is TGTGCCATCAGTGAGCCTCGGACAAGAGAAGAGACCCAGTACTTC.

This chain joins TRBV3-1 (or the pseudogene TRBV3-2) and TRBJ2-4, with D possibly TRBD1 on 6 matching bases. Trimming shortened V by 4 bases and J by 0 bases, and 13 bases separated the two germline ends. Germline V gives CDR1 LGHDT, CDR2 YNNKEL (reference sequence). The CDR3 runs 16 residues. CDR3 protein: CASSPGHLLAKNIQYF. The DNA for the CDR3 is TGTGCCAGCAGCCCGGGACACCTTCTAGCCAAAAACATTCAGTACTTC.

V and J are TRBV10-1 and TRBJ1-1, with 7 positions matching TRBD1. From germline, CDR1 is WNHNN and CDR2 SYGVQD (reference sequence). V was pared by 5 bases and J by 0 bases, with 3 bases of the junction left unmatched. The length of the CDR3 is 14 residues. Here the CDR3 reads CASSRDSLNTEAFF. The CDR3, as DNA: TGCGCCAGCAGTAGGGACAGTTTGAACACTGAAGCTTTCTTT.

This clone was seen a few times. The V and J genes are TRBV7-3 and TRBJ2-1; unclear D gene. This CDR3 is 14 amino acids long. Germline V gene sequence: CDR1 SGHTA, CDR2 FQGTGA. V was clipped by 5 bases and J by 2 bases, with 10 bases between them. This CDR3 is CASSASRAYNEQFF. CDR3 nucleotides: TGTGCCAGCAGCGCTTCTCGGGCCTACAATGAGCAGTTCTTC.

J is TRBJ1-2 and V is TRBV27, with TRBD1 matching 7 bases. The germline gives CDR1 MNHEY, CDR2 SMNVEV (reference sequence). V shed 6 bases, J shed 6 bases, and the junction held 13 bases outside the gene matches. This CDR3 contains 15 residues. CDR3 sequence reads: CASSNPPGQANGYTF. As DNA, the CDR3 is TGTGCCAGCAGCAACCCCCCCGGACAGGCAAATGGCTACACCTTC.

Concerning this clone itself: The junction departs from the called germline gene at one end, perhaps through a read error. The chain combines TRBV7-6 with TRBJ1-3, with TRBD1 identical over 9 bases. CDR1 is SGHVS and CDR2 is FNYEAQ in the germline V gene. CDR3 length: 16 amino acids. The CDR3 DNA reads TGTGCCAGCTTTGATGCACTGCCGGGACAGGGAATTCCCCGGCATTTT. It yields the protein CASFDALPGQGIPRHF.

The rearrangement joins TRBV21-1 to TRBJ1-5; the DNA was not compared with TRBD1, the D call given in the table. TRBV21-1 is flagged as a pseudogene. The CDR3 has 14 residues. The CDR3 sequence is CASVPGQVSQPQHF. The CDR3 DNA is TGTGCCAGCGTCCCGGGACAGGTAAGTCAGCCCCAGCATTTT.

This clone was recorded a few times. The CDR3 here is CASSYSNGPYEQYF. The CDR3 DNA reads as TGTGCCAGCAGTTACTCGAACGGTCCCTACGAGCAGTACTTC. This rearrangement joins TRBV6-6 to TRBJ2-7; D not resolved. Between the trimmed V and J ends, which lost 0 bases and 2 bases, there was a span of 8 bases. Germline V gene data show CDR1 as MNHNY and CDR2 as SVGAGI (reference sequence). This CDR3 has 14 residues.

The genes are TRBV7-6 and TRBJ2-1; 7 nucleotides align to TRBD2. The ends lost 5 bases at V and 9 bases at J; junction bases unmatched: 10. This CDR3 region has 14 residues. CDR1 and CDR2 from the germline V gene are SGHVS and FNYEAQ. The CDR3 loop is CASSLGTMPREQFF. The CDR3 DNA reads TGTGCCAGCAGCCTTGGGACTATGCCGCGTGAGCAGTTCTTC.

The chain links TRBV7-9 to TRBJ2-7; D remains ambiguous. V lost 3 bases, J lost 3 bases, and 9 bases lay in between. This CDR3 contains 13 residues. Germline CDR1 SEHNR, CDR2 FQNEAQ (reference sequence). CDR3 residues: CASSLKPHYEQYF. The CDR3 DNA reads TGTGCCAGCAGCTTGAAGCCCCACTACGAGCAGTACTTC.

The chain joins TRBV3-1 (or the pseudogene TRBV3-2) to TRBJ2-1; TRBD2 aligns across 11 bases. Germline CDR1 is LGHDT and CDR2 is YNNKEL (reference sequence). J was trimmed by 9 bases and V by 1 base; bases with no gene match: 5. CDR3 length equals 15 residues. CDR3 sequence: CASSQGTSGLGEQFF. CDR3 bases: TGTGCCAGCAGCCAAGGGACTAGCGGGTTAGGTGAGCAGTTCTTC.

The chain carries TRBV27 and TRBJ2-7; 8 bases map to TRBD2. This CDR3 has 14 residues. V dropped 8 bases and J dropped 3; count of bases not matched to a gene: 9. Germline-derived CDR1 and CDR2 are MNHEY and SMNVEV (reference sequence). CDR3 in amino acids: CASGRAGVGYEQYF. CDR3 DNA sequence: TGTGCCAGCGGAAGAGCGGGAGTCGGCTACGAGCAGTACTTC.

This clone has just a few counts. This chain links TRBV7-2 with TRBJ2-1; 9 bases fit TRBD2. The CDR3 is made up of 15 amino acids. Germline V gives CDR1 SGHTA, CDR2 FQGNSA. The ends lost 4 bases at V and 5 bases at J; junction bases unmatched: 6. The CDR3, as DNA: TGTGCCAGCAGCTGGCGGGAGGGCCGCCACAATGAGCAGTTCTTC. Translating gives CASSWREGRHNEQFF. Full variable domain (outside the CDR3, taken from reference TRBV7-2 and TRBJ2-1): GAGVSQSPSNKVTEKGKDVELRCDPISGHTALYWYRQSLGQGLEFLIYFQGNSAPDKSGLPSDRFSAERTGGSVSTLTIQRTQQEDSAVYLCASSWREGRHNEQFFGPGTRLTVL.

This clone was seen only once. V usage is TRBV2 and J usage is TRBJ1-2; D ambiguous. This CDR3 is 11 amino acids long. Trimming took off 8 bases at V and 5 bases at J, with 9 bases between the two ends. CDR1 SNHLY and CDR2 FYNNEI come from the germline V gene. The CDR3, as DNA: TGTGCCAGCGGACGGGAATATGGCTACACCTTC. Residues: CASGREYGYTF.

This rearrangement joins TRBV7-9 to TRBJ1-4, with 8 positions matching TRBD1. This CDR3 comprises 15 residues. Per the germline V gene, CDR1 is SEHNR and CDR2 is FQNEAQ (reference sequence). After removal of 5 bases from V and 8 bases from J, the junction contained 10 bases not matched to a gene. In nucleotides, the CDR3 is TGTGCCAGCAGCCTCCGTGACAGGGGACCCGAAAAACTGTTTTTT. This translates into CASSLRDRGPEKLFF.